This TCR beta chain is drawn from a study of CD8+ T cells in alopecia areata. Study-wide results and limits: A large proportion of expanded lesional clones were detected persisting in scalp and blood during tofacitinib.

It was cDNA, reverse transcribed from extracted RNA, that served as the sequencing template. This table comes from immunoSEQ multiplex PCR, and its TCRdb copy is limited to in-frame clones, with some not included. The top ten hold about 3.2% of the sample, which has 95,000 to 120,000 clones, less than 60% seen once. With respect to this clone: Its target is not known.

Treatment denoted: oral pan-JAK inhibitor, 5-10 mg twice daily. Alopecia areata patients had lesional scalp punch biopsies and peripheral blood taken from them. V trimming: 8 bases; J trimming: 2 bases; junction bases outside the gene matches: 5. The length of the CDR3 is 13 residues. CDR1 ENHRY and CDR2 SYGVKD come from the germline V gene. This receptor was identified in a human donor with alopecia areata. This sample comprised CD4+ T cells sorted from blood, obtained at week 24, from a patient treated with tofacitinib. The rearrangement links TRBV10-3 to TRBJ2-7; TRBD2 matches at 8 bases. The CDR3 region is CAIQFSGTYEQYF. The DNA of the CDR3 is TGTGCCATCCAATTTAGCGGGACCTACGAGCAGTACTTC.